A single T cell receptor (beta chain) is shown here with its context. Per the authors' pipeline: Amplified reference gene primers provided the basis for estimating nucleated cell counts. Data came from immunoSEQ multiplex PCR; TCRdb stores just in-frame clones and leaves some out. V, J and clone size were drawn from that table, and D and trimming were deduced from the DNA. Here the sample spans approximately 280,000 clones, around 88% being singletons. The data stem from a study of blood T cell repertoires in COVID-19. Study-wide background: Samples of COVID-19 (acute and convalescent) were obtained from the United States, Italy and Spain. Nucleic acid was either cDNA or gDNA, and it came from T cells, B-cell-depleted T cells, or PBMCs.

Trimming took 8 bases from V and 5 from J, leaving 15 bases between them. The CDR3 runs to 13 residues. The sequenced material came from PBMCs or T cells enriched from blood (not recorded which). The chain uses TRBV12-3 or TRBV12-4 and TRBJ1-2; D may be TRBD1 (6 bases). The TCR sequence derives from a woman aged 40 to 50 who had recovered from COVID-19. The CDR3 sequence is CASARGGRYGYTF. CDR3 coding DNA: TGTGCCAGCGCGAGGGGGGGACGGTATGGCTACACCTTC.